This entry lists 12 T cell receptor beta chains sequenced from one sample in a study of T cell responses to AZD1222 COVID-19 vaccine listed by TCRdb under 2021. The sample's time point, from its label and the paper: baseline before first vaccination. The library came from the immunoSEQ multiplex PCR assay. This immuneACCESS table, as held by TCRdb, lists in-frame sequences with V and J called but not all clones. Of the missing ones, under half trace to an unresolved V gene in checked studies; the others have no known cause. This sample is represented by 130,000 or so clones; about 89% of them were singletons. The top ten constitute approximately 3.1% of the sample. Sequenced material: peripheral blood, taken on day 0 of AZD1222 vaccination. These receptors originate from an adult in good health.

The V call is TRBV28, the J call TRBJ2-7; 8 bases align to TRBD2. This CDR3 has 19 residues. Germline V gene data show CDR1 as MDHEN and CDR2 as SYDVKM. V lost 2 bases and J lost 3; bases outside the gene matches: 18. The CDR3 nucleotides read TGTGCCAGCAGTTTAATTTCGTCAAGCGGGAGCGGTCGCGGCTACGAGCAGTACTTC. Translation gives CASSLISSSGSGRGYEQYF.

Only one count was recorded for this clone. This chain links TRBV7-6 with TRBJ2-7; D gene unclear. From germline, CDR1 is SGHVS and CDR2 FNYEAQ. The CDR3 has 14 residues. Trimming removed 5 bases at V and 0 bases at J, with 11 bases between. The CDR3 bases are TGTGCCAGCAGCCAAACCCTAAGCTCCTACGAGCAGTACTTC. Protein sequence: CASSQTLSSYEQYF.

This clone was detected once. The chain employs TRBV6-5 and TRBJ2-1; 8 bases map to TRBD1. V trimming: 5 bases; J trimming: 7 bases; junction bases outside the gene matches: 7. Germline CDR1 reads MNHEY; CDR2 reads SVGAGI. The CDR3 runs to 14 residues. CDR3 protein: CASSTDREVNEQFF. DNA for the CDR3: TGTGCCAGCAGTACGGACAGGGAGGTGAATGAGCAGTTCTTC.

The CDR3 loop reads CASSSPGGGGYTF. The CDR3 DNA sequence: TGTGCCAGCAGCTCCCCGGGTGGTGGTGGCTACACCTTC. This chain uses TRBV7-9 with TRBJ1-2; D gene ambiguous. The V end lost 4 bases, the J end lost 7 bases, and 13 bases lay between the germline ends. The CDR3 sequence is 13 residues long. In germline, CDR1 is SEHNR, CDR2 FQNEAQ (reference sequence).

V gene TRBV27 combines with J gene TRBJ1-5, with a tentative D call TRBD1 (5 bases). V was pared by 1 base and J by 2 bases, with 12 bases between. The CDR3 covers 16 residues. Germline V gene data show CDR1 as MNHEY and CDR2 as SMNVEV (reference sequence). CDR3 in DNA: TGTGCCAGCAGTTTATTAGGGGATGTCGGCAATCAGCCCCAGCATTTT. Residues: CASSLLGDVGNQPQHF.

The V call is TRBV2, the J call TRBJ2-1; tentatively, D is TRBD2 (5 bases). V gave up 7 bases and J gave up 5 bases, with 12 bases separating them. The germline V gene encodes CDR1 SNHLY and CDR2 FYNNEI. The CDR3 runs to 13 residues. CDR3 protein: CASTRTFNNEQFF. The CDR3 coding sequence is TGTGCCAGCACGAGGACTTTTAACAATGAGCAGTTCTTC.

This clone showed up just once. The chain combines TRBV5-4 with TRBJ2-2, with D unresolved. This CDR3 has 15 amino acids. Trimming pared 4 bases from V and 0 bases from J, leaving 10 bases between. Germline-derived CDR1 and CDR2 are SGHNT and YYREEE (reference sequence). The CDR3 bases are TGTGCCAGCAGCCGATATCACGCGAACACCGGGGAGCTGTTTTTT. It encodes CASSRYHANTGELFF.

The CDR3 coding sequence is TGTGCCAGCAGCTTACGCCTGACAGGGGAGGCGGACGAGCAGTACTTC. Translating it yields CASSLRLTGEADEQYF. J is TRBJ2-7 and V is TRBV7-9, with 8 bases identical to TRBD1. Germline V gives CDR1 SEHNR, CDR2 FQNEAQ (reference sequence). With V trimmed by 2 bases and J by 5 bases, 11 bases remained unmatched. CDR3 length: 16 amino acids.

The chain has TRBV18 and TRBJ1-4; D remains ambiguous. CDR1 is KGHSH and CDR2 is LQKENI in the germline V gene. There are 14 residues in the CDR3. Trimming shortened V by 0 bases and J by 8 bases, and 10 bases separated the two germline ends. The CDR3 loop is CASSPPPEGEKLFF. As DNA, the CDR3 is TGTGCCAGCTCACCACCGCCAGAAGGGGAAAAACTGTTTTTT.

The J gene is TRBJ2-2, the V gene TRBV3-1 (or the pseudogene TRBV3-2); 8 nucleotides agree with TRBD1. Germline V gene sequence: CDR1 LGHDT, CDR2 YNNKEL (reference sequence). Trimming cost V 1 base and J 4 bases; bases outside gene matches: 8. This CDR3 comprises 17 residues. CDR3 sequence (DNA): TGTGCCAGCAGCCAAGGACCGGACAGGGTGAGCACCGGGGAGCTGTTTTTT. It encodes CASSQGPDRVSTGELFF.

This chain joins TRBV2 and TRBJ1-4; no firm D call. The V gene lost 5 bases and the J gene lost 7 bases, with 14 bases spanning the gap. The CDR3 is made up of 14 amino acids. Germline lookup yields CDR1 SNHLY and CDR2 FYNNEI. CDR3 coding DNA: TGTGCCAGCAGTCCGGGAAGGGAACTTGAAAAACTGTTTTTT. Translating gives CASSPGRELEKLFF.

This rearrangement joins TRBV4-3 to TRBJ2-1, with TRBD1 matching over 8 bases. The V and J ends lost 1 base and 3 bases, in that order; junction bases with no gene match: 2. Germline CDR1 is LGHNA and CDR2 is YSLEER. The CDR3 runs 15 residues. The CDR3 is CASSQVGTGYNEQFF. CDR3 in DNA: TGCGCCAGCAGCCAAGTGGGGACAGGCTACAATGAGCAGTTCTTC.